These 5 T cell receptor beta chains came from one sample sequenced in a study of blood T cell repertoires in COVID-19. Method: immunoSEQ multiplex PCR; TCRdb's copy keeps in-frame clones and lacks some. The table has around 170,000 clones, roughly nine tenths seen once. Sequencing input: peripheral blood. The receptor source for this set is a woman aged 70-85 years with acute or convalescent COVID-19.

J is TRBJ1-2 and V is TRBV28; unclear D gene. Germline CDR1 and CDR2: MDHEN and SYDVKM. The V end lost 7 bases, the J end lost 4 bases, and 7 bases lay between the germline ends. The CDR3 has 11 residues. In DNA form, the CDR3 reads TGTGCCAGCACTTCAGTCTATGGCTACACCTTC. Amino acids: CASTSVYGYTF.

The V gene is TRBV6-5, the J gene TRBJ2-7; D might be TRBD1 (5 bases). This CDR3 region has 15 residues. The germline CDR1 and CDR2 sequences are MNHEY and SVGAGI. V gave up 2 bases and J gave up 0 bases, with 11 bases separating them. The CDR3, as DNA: TGTGCCAGCAGTTACCGTCAGGGAAACTCCTACGAGCAGTACTTC. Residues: CASSYRQGNSYEQYF.

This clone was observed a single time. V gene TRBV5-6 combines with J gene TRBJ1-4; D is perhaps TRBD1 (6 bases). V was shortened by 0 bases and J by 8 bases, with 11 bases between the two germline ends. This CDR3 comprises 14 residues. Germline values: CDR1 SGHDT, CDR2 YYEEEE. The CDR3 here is CASSLDREKEKLFF. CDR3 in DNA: TGTGCCAGCAGCTTGGACAGGGAAAAAGAAAAACTGTTTTTT.

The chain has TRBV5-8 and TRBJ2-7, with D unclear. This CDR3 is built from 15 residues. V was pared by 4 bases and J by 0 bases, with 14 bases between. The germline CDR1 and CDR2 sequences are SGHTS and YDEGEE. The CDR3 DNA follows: TGTGCCAGCAGCCCCTGGAAGCCTAGCTCCTACGAGCAGTACTTC. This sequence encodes CASSPWKPSSYEQYF.

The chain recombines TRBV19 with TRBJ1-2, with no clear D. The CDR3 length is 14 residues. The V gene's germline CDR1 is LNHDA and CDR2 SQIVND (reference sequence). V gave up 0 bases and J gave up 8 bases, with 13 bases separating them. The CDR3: CASSIEVGGGGYTF. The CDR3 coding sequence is TGTGCCAGTAGTATAGAGGTCGGCGGAGGCGGCTACACCTTC.